This T cell receptor beta chain was retrieved from a study of blood T cells in healthy people across ages. The study's findings and limits: Reliance upon unsorted PBMCs precluded definitive naive versus antigen-experienced comparison.

A remark on this clonotype: The antigen remains undetermined.

Germline lookup yields CDR1 MNHNS and CDR2 SASEGT. V was cut by 4 bases and J by 2 bases, with 15 bases left in between. The CDR3 runs to 16 residues. A second PCR of 7 to 11 cycles used a sample-barcoded 5' primer and a J-beta primer mix. Tagging of each cDNA molecule was performed by a template-switch adaptor with 12 random nucleotides. Sequencing of every sample gave 3 million or more CDR3-containing paired-end reads. In TCRdb, the 5' RACE reads were re-called with MiXCR into one record per CDR3 protein. Of 780,000 or so distinct CDR3 sequences in the sample, 53% were seen once. The chain joins TRBV6-1 to TRBJ2-1, with TRBD1 as a possible D gene (6 bases). This clonotype was sampled from an elderly man in good health. The sequenced sample consisted of blood. For the CDR3, the DNA is TGTGCCAGCAGTGGGGGGCTGGGTAGCCCCTACAATGAGCAGTTCTTC. The encoded protein is CASSGGLGSPYNEQFF.